This T cell receptor (beta chain) is from a study of B cell selection in AIRE deficiency. Study results and limitations: Tconv and Treg cells from AIRE-deficient patients resembled healthy donors in TCRBV usage, CDR3 length and diversity. Of several thousand shared Treg TCRbeta sequences, about 32% were healthy-donor-only and about 9% patient-only.

Comment on this clone: Antigen unknown.

This CDR3 contains 17 residues. Germline V gene data show CDR1 as SGHTA and CDR2 as FQGTGA. Deletions cut 2 bases from V and 0 bases from J, with 13 bases between. Profiled with immunoSEQ multiplex PCR; TCRdb holds only in-frame clones, not every one. The data contain roughly 24,000 clones, approximately 96% of them singletons. The sorted conventional CD4 T cells were gated as CD4+CD127+. Sequenced input: CD4+CD127+ conventional T cells sorted from PBMCs. The genes are TRBV7-3 and TRBJ2-2; D tentatively fits TRBD1 or TRBD2 (6 bases each). This TCR came from a human donor in good health. The DNA for the CDR3 is TGTGCCAGCAGCTTATCGCGGGACACATCGAACACCGGGGAGCTGTTTTTT. Translation: CASSLSRDTSNTGELFF.